This T cell receptor (beta chain) was recovered during a study of OX40 agonist ivuxolimab in advanced cancers. Whole-study context: Ivuxolimab, an antibody acting as an agonist of OX40 (CD134), was used to treat patients. Patients were dosed intravenously with ivuxolimab at 0.01 to 10 mg/kg every 2 weeks.

The CDR3 is made up of 14 amino acids. The V gene lost 4 bases and the J gene lost 1 base, with 11 bases spanning the gap. Germline V gene data show CDR1 as SGHRS and CDR2 as YFSETQ. The repertoire was sequenced with immunoSEQ multiplex PCR; TCRdb's copy has only in-frame clones and lacks some. The repertoire holds 65,000 to 95,000 clones, with 80% to 90% as singletons. The sample here was CD4+ or CD8+ T cells sorted from blood, taken in a trial of the OX40 agonist ivuxolimab. The V call is TRBV5-1, the J call TRBJ1-1; D unclear. The sequence was collected from an adult with an advanced solid tumor such as melanoma, head and neck, liver or kidney cancer. The DNA of the CDR3 is TGCGCCAGCAGCAAAATTGACGGGAACACTGAAGCTTTCTTT. Its translation is CASSKIDGNTEAFF.